This TCR beta chain is drawn from a study of T cells in Graves' hyperthyroidism and ophthalmopathy. Hyperthyroidism was newly diagnosed in patients aged 18 to 65 (duration under 2 months). Each diagnosis drew on symptoms, thyroxine, TRAb, thyroid ultrasound and orbital computed tomography findings. This CDR3 comprises 14 residues. V was cut by 4 bases and J by 1 base, with 9 bases left in between. Per the germline V gene, CDR1 is KGHDR and CDR2 is SFDVKD. TCR beta CDR3 regions were amplified from RNA transcripts. The HTBI set primed first-round TCR CDR3 RT-PCR. TCRdb redid the calling of the multiplex PCR reads with MiXCR, one entry per CDR3 protein. The sample includes approximately 590,000 distinct CDR3 sequences, around a sixth of them seen just once. This clonotype came up many times. Its specificity is unknown. Study outcomes and limitations: Researchers found most expanded thyroid clonotypes above 0.001 in blood as well.

The sequencing input was blood. This clonotype originated in a woman in her 30s with Graves' hyperthyroidism. The chain links TRBV24-1 to TRBJ2-5; D ambiguous. Here the CDR3 reads CATSELNGQETQYF. As DNA, the CDR3 is TGTGCCACCAGTGAACTTAACGGCCAAGAGACCCAGTACTTC.